This T cell receptor beta chain stems from a study of blood T cell repertoires in COVID-19. Background on the study: PBMCs, B-cell-depleted T cells, or T cells provided the cDNA or gDNA that made up the material.

Method: immunoSEQ multiplex PCR; TCRdb's copy keeps in-frame clones and lacks some. The table includes more than 85,000 clones, 80% to 90% detected once. Participant ages covered about 18 to 89 years across some 25 US areas. Each participant's cohort was designated according to participant-reported clinical history. The V gene's germline CDR1 is SGDLS and CDR2 YYNGEE. V lost 3 bases and J lost 4, with 21 bases in between. This CDR3 comprises 17 residues. This sequence was found in a woman between 45 and 60 years old who had recovered from COVID-19. The sample taken for sequencing was PBMCs or T cells enriched from blood (not recorded which). This sequence joins TRBV9 and TRBJ2-3; TRBD2 might be the D (5 bases). CDR3 DNA: TGTGCCAGCAGCGGACGGGTGGCGAGCCGGGGTGCAGATACGCAGTATTTT. Protein product: CASSGRVASRGADTQYF.